The T cell receptor beta chain described here comes from a study of cytomegalovirus exposure and HLA in healthy donors. Study-level points and caveats: Three CMV-associated chains proved CMV antigen-specific in vitro. Within the approximately 110 validation repertoires, first-cohort TCR clusters tended to co-occur, according to a later analysis. Cytomegalovirus-associated TCR beta chains were listed, numbering 150 to 200.

For this clone: What it recognizes is unknown.

CDR1 is SGHDN and CDR2 is FVKESK in the germline V gene. The CDR3 consists of 14 residues. Trimming took 0 bases from V and 4 from J, leaving 9 bases between them. TCRdb keeps only in-frame clones here, not all; method: immunoSEQ multiplex PCR. The sample has around 300,000 clones; about 85% are singletons. From the 120-subject validation cohort, which was separate from the roughly 670-subject first cohort, the donors were drawn. The rearrangement joins TRBV14 to TRBJ1-2; tentatively, D is TRBD1 (6 bases). Sequenced sample: PBMCs. The TCR originated in a woman aged 25 to 45 in good health and CMV-seropositive. This CDR3 reads CASSQDDRIYGYTF. The CDR3 DNA reads as TGTGCCAGCAGCCAAGACGACAGGATCTATGGCTACACCTTC.